Below, 4 T cell receptor beta chains from the same sample are listed, as sequenced in a study of cytomegalovirus exposure and HLA in healthy donors. It was with 60 Vbeta and 13 Jbeta primers that the PCR ran. The table came from immunoSEQ multiplex PCR; TCRdb's copy has only in-frame clones and leaves some out. The table shows approximately 86,000 clones, with about 74% occurring only once. Source material: PBMCs. The receptors shown here come from a man in his forties in good health and CMV-seronegative.

The V call is TRBV15, the J call TRBJ2-3; a possible D gene is TRBD1 (5 bases). Germline assignment: CDR1 LNHNV and CDR2 YYDKDF (reference sequence). Trimming removed 3 bases from V and 0 bases from J, with 10 bases in between. There are 15 residues in the CDR3. The CDR3 region has the DNA TGTGCCACCAGCAGGCCCCCAGGGAGCACAGATACGCAGTATTTT. Amino acids: CATSRPPGSTDTQYF.

The rearrangement joins TRBV9 to TRBJ2-7, with D tentatively TRBD1 (7 bases). The CDR3 consists of 16 residues. Trimming took off 0 bases at V and 3 bases at J, with 16 bases between the two ends. Germline lookup yields CDR1 SGDLS and CDR2 YYNGEE. CDR3 amino acids: CASSVGIAGGLYEQYF. The CDR3 DNA sequence: TGTGCCAGCAGCGTAGGGATAGCAGGGGGGCTCTACGAGCAGTACTTC.

This chain joins TRBV6-4 and TRBJ1-2; a weak D match, TRBD1 (6 bases). V lost 3 bases to trimming and J lost 0 bases, with 14 bases between them. Germline-derived CDR1 and CDR2 are MRHNA and SNTAGT. The CDR3 runs to 16 residues. CDR3 amino acids: CASSEEPGAPNYGYTF. The CDR3 nucleotides read TGTGCCAGCAGTGAAGAGCCAGGGGCTCCTAACTATGGCTACACCTTC.

Here the CDR3 DNA reads TGTGCCAGCAGCCGACCGACTAGCGGAGAAAAGTACTTC. Translation: CASSRPTSGEKYF. The chain uses TRBV7-2 and TRBJ2-7; 9 positions match TRBD2. Germline assignment: CDR1 SGHTA and CDR2 FQGNSA. The CDR3 is made up of 13 amino acids. The J segment lost 11 bases and the V segment lost 5 bases, leaving 10 bases of the junction unmatched. Full variable domain (outside the CDR3, taken from reference TRBV7-2 and TRBJ2-7): GAGVSQSPSNKVTEKGKDVELRCDPISGHTALYWYRQSLGQGLEFLIYFQGNSAPDKSGLPSDRFSAERTGGSVSTLTIQRTQQEDSAVYLCASSRPTSGEKYFGPGTRLTVT.